A selection of T cell receptor beta chains follows, all from one sample in a study of CD8 T cells in Susac syndrome. TCRdb itself ran the immunoSEQ multiplex PCR reads through MiXCR, one entry per CDR3 protein. The data hold around 120,000 distinct CDR3 sequences, with around 94% observed a single time. The sequencing sample was made of CD4+ T cells from PBMCs. Receptors were obtained from a human donor with multiple sclerosis. Each CDR3 is given with its conserved first and last residue. A D gene is named only where the DNA matches it firmly. Size tells how often a clone was seen (once, few, many) or the class of an expanded clone, and some rows leave it out.

>-|13|-|TRBJ2-5|TRBV3-1
CASSRRDRETQYF
TGTGCCAGCAGCCGACGAGATAGGGAGACCCAGTACTTC
>-|16|-|TRBJ2-1|TRBV5-4
CASSRGAGSSYNEQFF
TGTGCCAGCAGCCGGGGGGCGGGGAGCTCCTACAATGAGCAGTTCTTC
>-|14|-|TRBJ2-1|TRBV7-9
CASSLAGAHNEQFF
TGTGCCAGCAGCTTAGCGGGGGCCCACAATGAGCAGTTCTTC
>-|15|-|TRBJ1-3|TRBV6-5
CASRRAISGGNTIYF
TGTGCCAGCAGGCGCGCAATCAGTGGAGGAAACACCATATATTTT
>once|11|-|TRBJ2-1|TRBV5-6
CASSLQVEQFF
TGTGCCAGCAGCTTACAGGTTGAGCAGTTCTTC
>-|13|TRBD1|TRBJ1-1|TRBV7-8
CASRPGGNTEAFF
TGTGCCAGCAGACCAGGGGGTAACACTGAAGCTTTCTTT
>-|17|TRBD2|TRBJ2-1|TRBV7-3
CASSPRASGGSYNEQFF
TGTGCCAGCAGCCCGAGGGCTAGCGGGGGGTCCTACAATGAGCAGTTCTTC
>-|16|-|TRBJ1-6|TRBV12-5
CASGLVLGGGNSPLHF
TGTGCTAGTGGTTTGGTATTGGGGGGGGGAAATTCACCCCTCCACTTT
>-|16|-|TRBJ1-1|TRBV5-1
CASSWGTGRGGTEAFF
TGCGCCAGCAGCTGGGGAACAGGGAGGGGCGGCACTGAAGCTTTCTTT
>-|14|-|TRBJ1-2|TRBV29-1
CSVDDRGTGYGYTF
TGCAGCGTTGATGACCGAGGGACTGGCTATGGCTACACCTTC
>-|14|-|TRBJ1-5|TRBV5-6
CASSWLQGNQPQHF
TGTGCCAGCAGCTGGTTACAGGGTAATCAGCCCCAGCATTTT
>-|14|-|TRBJ1-6|TRBV28
CASSTGLINSPLHF
TGTGCCAGCAGTACGGGACTGATCAATTCACCCCTCCACTTT
>-|14|-|TRBJ2-5|TRBV9
CASSVGDAEETQYF
TGTGCCAGCAGCGTAGGGGACGCGGAAGAGACCCAGTACTTC
>once|15|-|TRBJ2-6|TRBV12-3/TRBV12-4
CASSSGNSGANVLTF
TGTGCCAGCAGTTCGGGTAACTCTGGGGCCAACGTCCTGACTTTC
>-|14|-|TRBJ1-6|TRBV20-1
CSARLQGPNSPLHF
TGCAGTGCTAGACTTCAGGGACCTAATTCACCCCTCCACTTT
>-|11|-|TRBJ1-1|TRBV5-6
CASSVKDVAFF
TGTGCCAGCAGCGTGAAGGACGTAGCTTTCTTT
>-|13|-|TRBJ1-1|TRBV20-1
CSASAILNTEAFF
TGCAGTGCTAGTGCGATACTGAACACTGAAGCTTTCTTT
>-|13|-|TRBJ1-2|TRBV3-1
CASSPGIGYGYTF
TGTGCCAGCAGCCCGGGAATAGGCTATGGCTACACCTTC
>-|16|-|TRBJ1-6|TRBV5-6
CASSAVEGYYNSPLHF
TGTGCCAGCAGCGCAGTTGAAGGGTACTATAATTCACCCCTCCACTTT
>-|11|-|TRBJ1-1|TRBV20-1
CSAFGASQAFF
TGCAGTGCCTTTGGGGCGTCACAAGCTTTCTTT
>-|14|-|TRBJ1-1|TRBV6-2/TRBV6-3
CASSPNGPPGRAFF
TGTGCCAGCAGTCCCAACGGTCCCCCGGGGAGGGCTTTCTTT
>-|15|-|TRBJ2-1|TRBV4-3
CASSQVDASYNEQFF
TGCGCCAGCAGCCAAGTCGATGCCTCCTACAATGAGCAGTTCTTC
>-|16|-|TRBJ2-4|TRBV3-1
CASSLGRGGGKNIQYF
TGTGCCAGCAGCCTCGGACGAGGGGGGGGCAAAAACATTCAGTACTTC
>few|15|TRBD2|TRBJ2-5|TRBV7-9
CASSLGSGGQETQYF
TGTGCCAGCAGCTTAGGTAGCGGGGGTCAAGAGACCCAGTACTTC
>-|17|TRBD2|TRBJ2-6|TRBV7-9
CASSNQRGGSGANVLTF
TGTGCCAGCAGTAATCAGCGGGGGGGCTCCGGGGCCAACGTCCTGACTTTC
>-|16|TRBD2|TRBJ2-7|TRBV20-1
CSAIPIAGGHSYEQYF
TGCAGTGCCATCCCTATAGCGGGGGGGCACTCCTACGAGCAGTACTTC
>-|16|TRBD1|TRBJ1-2|TRBV2
CASRSRQRQGNYGYTF
TGTGCCAGCAGGAGCCGGCAACGACAGGGGAACTATGGCTACACCTTC
>-|13|-|TRBJ2-5|TRBV5-1
CASRRDNQETQYF
TGCGCCAGCAGACGGGACAACCAAGAGACCCAGTACTTC